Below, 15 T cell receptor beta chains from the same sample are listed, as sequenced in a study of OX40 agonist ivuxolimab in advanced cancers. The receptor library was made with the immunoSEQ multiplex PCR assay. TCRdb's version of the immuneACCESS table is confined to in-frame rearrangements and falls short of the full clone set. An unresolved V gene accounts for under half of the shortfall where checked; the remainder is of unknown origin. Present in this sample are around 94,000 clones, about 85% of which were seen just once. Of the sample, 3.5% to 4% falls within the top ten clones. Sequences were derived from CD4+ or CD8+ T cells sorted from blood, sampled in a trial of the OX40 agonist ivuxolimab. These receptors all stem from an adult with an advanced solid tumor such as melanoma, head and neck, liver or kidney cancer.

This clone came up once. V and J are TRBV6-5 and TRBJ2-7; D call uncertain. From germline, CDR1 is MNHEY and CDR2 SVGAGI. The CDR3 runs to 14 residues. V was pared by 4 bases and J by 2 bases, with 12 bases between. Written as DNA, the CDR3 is TGTGCCAGCAGTTTGAGCGACCGTGCCTACGAGCAGTACTTC. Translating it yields CASSLSDRAYEQYF.

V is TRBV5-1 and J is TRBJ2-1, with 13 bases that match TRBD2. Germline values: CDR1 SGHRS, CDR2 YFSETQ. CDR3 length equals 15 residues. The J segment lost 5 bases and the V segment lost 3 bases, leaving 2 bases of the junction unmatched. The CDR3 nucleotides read TGCGCCAGCAGCTCGGGACTAGCGGGAAACAATGAGCAGTTCTTC. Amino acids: CASSSGLAGNNEQFF.

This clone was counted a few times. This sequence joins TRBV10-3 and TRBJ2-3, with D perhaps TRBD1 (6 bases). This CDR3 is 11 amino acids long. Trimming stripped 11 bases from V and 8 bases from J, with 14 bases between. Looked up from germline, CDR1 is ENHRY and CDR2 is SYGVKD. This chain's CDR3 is CAFARGGTQYF. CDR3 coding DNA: TGTGCCTTCGCGAGAGGGGGTACGCAGTATTTT.

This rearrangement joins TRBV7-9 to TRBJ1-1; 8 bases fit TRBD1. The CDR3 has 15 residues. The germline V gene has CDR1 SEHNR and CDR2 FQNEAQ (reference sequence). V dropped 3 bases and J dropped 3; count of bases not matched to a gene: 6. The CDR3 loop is CASSFPRGPDTEAFF. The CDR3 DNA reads TGTGCCAGCAGCTTTCCCAGGGGGCCGGACACTGAAGCTTTCTTT.

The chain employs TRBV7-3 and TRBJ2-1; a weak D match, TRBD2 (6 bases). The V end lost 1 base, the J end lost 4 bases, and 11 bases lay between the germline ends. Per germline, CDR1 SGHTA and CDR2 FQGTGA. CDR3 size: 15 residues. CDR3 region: CASSLMGRIYNEQFF. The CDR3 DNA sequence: TGTGCCAGCAGCTTAATGGGGAGGATATACAATGAGCAGTTCTTC.

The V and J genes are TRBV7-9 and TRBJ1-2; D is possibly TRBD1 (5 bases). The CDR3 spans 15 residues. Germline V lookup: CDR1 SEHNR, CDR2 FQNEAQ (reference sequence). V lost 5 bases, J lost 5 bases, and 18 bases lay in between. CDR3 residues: CASSVMGGQGYGYTF. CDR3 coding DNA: TGTGCCAGCAGCGTAATGGGGGGTCAAGGGTATGGCTACACCTTC.

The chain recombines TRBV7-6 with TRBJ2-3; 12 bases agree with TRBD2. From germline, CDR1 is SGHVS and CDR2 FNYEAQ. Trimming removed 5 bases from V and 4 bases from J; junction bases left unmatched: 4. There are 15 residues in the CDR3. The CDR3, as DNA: TGTGCCAGCAGCAGACTAGCGGGAGCGGCAGATACGCAGTATTTT. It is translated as CASSRLAGAADTQYF.

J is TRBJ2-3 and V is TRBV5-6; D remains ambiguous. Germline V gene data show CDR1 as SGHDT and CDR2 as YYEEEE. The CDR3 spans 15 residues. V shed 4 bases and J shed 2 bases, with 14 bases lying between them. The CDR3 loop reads CASSPGRDSTDTQYF. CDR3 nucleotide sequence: TGTGCCAGCAGCCCGGGCCGAGACTCCACAGATACGCAGTATTTT. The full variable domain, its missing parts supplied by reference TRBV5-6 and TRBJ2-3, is DAGVTQSPTHLIKTRGQQVTLRCSPKSGHDTVSWYQQALGQGPQFIFQYYEEEERQRGNFPDRFSGHQFPNYSSELNVNALLLGDSALYLCASSPGRDSTDTQYFGPGTRLTVL.

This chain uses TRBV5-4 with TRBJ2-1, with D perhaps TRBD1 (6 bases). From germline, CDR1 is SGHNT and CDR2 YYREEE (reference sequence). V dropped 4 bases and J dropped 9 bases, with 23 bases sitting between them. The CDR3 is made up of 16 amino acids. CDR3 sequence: CASSPQRLAGGVEQFF. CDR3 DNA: TGTGCCAGCAGCCCCCAGCGTCTCGCTGGGGGCGTTGAGCAGTTCTTC.

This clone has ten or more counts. This chain's CDR3 is CATSRATSGSEVAKNIQYF. Written as DNA, the CDR3 is TGTGCCACCAGCAGAGCGACTAGCGGGAGTGAAGTAGCCAAAAACATTCAGTACTTC. The chain carries TRBV15 and TRBJ2-4; 12 bases are a match to TRBD2. The germline CDR1 and CDR2 sequences are LNHNV and YYDKDF (reference sequence). The CDR3 extends over 19 amino acids. The V and J ends lost 1 base and 0 bases, in that order; junction bases with no gene match: 7.

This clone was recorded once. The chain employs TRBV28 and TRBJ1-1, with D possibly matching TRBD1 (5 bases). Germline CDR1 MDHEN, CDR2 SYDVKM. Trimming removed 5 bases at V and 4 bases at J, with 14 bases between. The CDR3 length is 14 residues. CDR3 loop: CASSGGAAGTEAFF. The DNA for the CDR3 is TGTGCCAGCAGTGGCGGGGCAGCGGGCACTGAAGCTTTCTTT.

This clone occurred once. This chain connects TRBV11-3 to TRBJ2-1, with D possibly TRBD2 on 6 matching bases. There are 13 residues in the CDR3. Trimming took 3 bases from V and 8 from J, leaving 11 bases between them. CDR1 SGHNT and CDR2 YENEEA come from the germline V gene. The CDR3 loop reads CASSFTSSHEQFF. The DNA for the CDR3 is TGTGCCAGCAGCTTTACTAGCAGCCATGAGCAGTTCTTC.

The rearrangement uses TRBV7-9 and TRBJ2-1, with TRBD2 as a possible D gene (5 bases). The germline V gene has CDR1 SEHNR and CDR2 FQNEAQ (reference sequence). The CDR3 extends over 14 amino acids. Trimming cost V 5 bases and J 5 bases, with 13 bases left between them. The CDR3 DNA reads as TGTGCCAGCAGCCCAAGCGGCCCGAACAATGAGCAGTTCTTC. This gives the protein CASSPSGPNNEQFF.

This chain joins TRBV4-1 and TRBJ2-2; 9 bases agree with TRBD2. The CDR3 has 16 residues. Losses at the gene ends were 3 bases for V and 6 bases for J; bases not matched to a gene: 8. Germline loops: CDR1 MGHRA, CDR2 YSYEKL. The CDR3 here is CASSQLAGEGAGELFF. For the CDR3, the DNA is TGCGCCAGCAGCCAGTTAGCGGGAGAGGGCGCCGGGGAGCTGTTTTTT.

CDR3 region: CARARTGDNEQFF. CDR3 DNA: TGTGCCAGAGCCCGGACAGGGGACAATGAGCAGTTCTTC. The chain combines TRBV19 with TRBJ2-1; 9 bases line up with TRBD1. CDR3 length: 13 amino acids. V gave up 9 bases and J gave up 5 bases; unmatched junction bases: 5. CDR1 LNHDA and CDR2 SQIVND come from the germline V gene (reference sequence). Drawing the rest from reference TRBV19 and TRBJ2-1, the complete variable domain is DGGITQSPKYLFRKEGQNVTLSCEQNLNHDAMYWYRQDPGQGLRLIYYSQIVNDFQKGDIAEGYSVSREKKESFPLTVTSAQKNPTAFYLCARARTGDNEQFFGPGTRLTVL.